The rows below give T cell receptor beta chains drawn from one sample of a study of cytomegalovirus exposure and HLA in healthy donors. Produced via immunoSEQ multiplex PCR; TCRdb's table is partial and in-frame only. The sample has fewer than 110,000 clones; approximately 84% are singletons. Material for sequencing was PBMCs. All receptors come from a man aged 30-40 years in good health and CMV-seronegative. Each CDR3 is given with its conserved first and last residue. A D gene is named only where the DNA matches it firmly. Rows may omit the clone size; those that give it use once, few, many or a size class.

-,TRBV29-1,-,TRBJ2-5,TGCAGCGTTGAGCCCGTGGGGAGGCAAGAGACCCAGTACTTC,CSVEPVGRQETQYF
-,TRBV29-1,-,TRBJ1-2,TGCAGCGTAGGGAGATCTAACTATGGCTACACCTTC,CSVGRSNYGYTF
TRBD1,TRBV6-1,-,TRBJ2-3,TGTGCCAGCAGTTCCATCGGGACAGGGGCAGATACGCAGTATTTT,CASSSIGTGADTQYF
TRBD2,TRBV2,-,TRBJ2-5,TGTGCCAGCAGCCTTGCGGGGGGGCCTGGGGAGACCCAGTACTTC,CASSLAGGPGETQYF
-,TRBV7-9,-,TRBJ2-7,TGTGCCAGCAGCTTAGTTGGCTCGAGGGAGCAGTACTTC,CASSLVGSREQYF
TRBD1,TRBV5-6,-,TRBJ2-7,TGTGCCAGCAGCCGACAGGGGCCCCTGAGGGGGGAGCAGTACTTC,CASSRQGPLRGEQYF
TRBD2,TRBV20-1,-,TRBJ2-3,TGCAGTGCTTGGACTAGCTCGCAGTATTTT,CSAWTSSQYF
-,TRBV19,-,TRBJ1-1,TGTGCCAGTAGTATCGACAGGCGCATGAACACTGAAGCTTTCTTT,CASSIDRRMNTEAFF
-,TRBV6-5,once,TRBJ1-1,TGTGCCAGCAGTTACAGGCGGTCGGGGGGGGCAGCTTTCTTT,CASSYRRSGGAAFF
-,TRBV6-5,-,TRBJ1-5,TGTGCCAGCAGTTACCTGGCGGGCGGCAATCAGCCCCAGCATTTT,CASSYLAGGNQPQHF
-,TRBV7-8,-,TRBJ2-2,TGTGCCAGCAGCTTAGTGCGGACTGGGGAGACCGGGGAGCTGTTTTTT,CASSLVRTGETGELFF
TRBD1,TRBV6-4,few,TRBJ1-1,TGTGCCAGCAGGGGACAGTTGAACACTGAAGCTTTCTTT,CASRGQLNTEAFF
-,TRBV15,-,TRBJ2-7,TGTGCCACCAGCAGCCTCTCTGGGCTGGTCTACGAGCAGTACTTC,CATSSLSGLVYEQYF
-,TRBV4-1,-,TRBJ1-2,TGCGCCAGCAGCCAAGTAGAGAACTATGGCTACACCTTC,CASSQVENYGYTF
TRBD1,TRBV30,once,TRBJ1-4,TGTGCCTGGAGTGAGGAACAGGGGGCAACTAATGAAAAACTGTTTTTT,CAWSEEQGATNEKLFF
TRBD1,TRBV29-1,-,TRBJ2-6,TGCAGCGTTGAAAGGGACAGCCGCTCTGGGGCCAACGTCCTGACTTTC,CSVERDSRSGANVLTF
TRBD1,TRBV4-1,-,TRBJ2-2,TGCGCCAGCAGCCCCCGGACAGGGGGATCGAACACCGGGGAGCTGTTTTTT,CASSPRTGGSNTGELFF
TRBD1,TRBV28,once,TRBJ1-2,TGTGCCAGCAGACCACTACCGGAGGGGGCCTATGGCTACACCTTC,CASRPLPEGAYGYTF
-,TRBV6-5,-,TRBJ2-7,TGTGCCAGCGGATTGGGCAGGTACGAGCAGTACTTC,CASGLGRYEQYF
-,TRBV7-2,-,TRBJ1-1,TGTGCCAGCAGCTATGGGTTTGGGGGCAAGAGTATGGCTTTCTTT,CASSYGFGGKSMAFF
TRBD2,TRBV6-5,-,TRBJ2-4,TGTGCCAGCAGTTACTCGAGGACTAGGACAAACATTCAGTACTTC,CASSYSRTRTNIQYF
-,TRBV14,few,TRBJ2-2,TGTGCCAGCAGCCAAGAATACAGGACAGCTTACACCGGGGAGCTGTTTTTT,CASSQEYRTAYTGELFF
-,TRBV10-1,-,TRBJ1-1,TGCGCCAGCAGTCAGGGCCAAGCTGAAGCTTTCTTT,CASSQGQAEAFF
TRBD1,TRBV30,-,TRBJ1-2,TGTGCCTGGGGGACAGGGGGGTATCTTGGCTACACCTTC,CAWGTGGYLGYTF
-,TRBV1,-,TRBJ1-2,TGCACCAGCAGCGAGGAGATACCGGGACACCCTGGGCCTAACTATGGCTACACCTTC,CTSSEEIPGHPGPNYGYTF
TRBD2,TRBV6-1,-,TRBJ2-1,TGTGCCAGCAGTGAACTAGCGGGGGGCAATGAGCAGTTCTTC,CASSELAGGNEQFF
-,TRBV6-5,-,TRBJ2-5,TGTGCCAGCAGTTACAACAGTCTAGCCCTGGAGACCCAGTACTTC,CASSYNSLALETQYF
-,TRBV6-1,-,TRBJ2-6,TGTGCCAGCAGTGAAGTGGGGGGAAGCTCTGGGGCCAACGTCCTGACTTTC,CASSEVGGSSGANVLTF
TRBD1,TRBV5-1,once,TRBJ1-1,TGCGCCAGCAAGCGCACGGGACAGGGCGGGAACACTGAAGCTTTCTTT,CASKRTGQGGNTEAFF
-,TRBV11-2,few,TRBJ2-3,TGTGCCAGCAGCTCCCGTCGGGGGGCGGCAGATACGCAGTATTTT,CASSSRRGAADTQYF
-,TRBV5-1,once,TRBJ2-5,TGCGCCAGCAGCTTGGAACGACCCCAACAGTTGGAGACCCAGTACTTC,CASSLERPQQLETQYF
-,TRBV19,-,TRBJ1-1,TGTGCCAGTAGTATGAATGGGCAGATGAACACTGAAGCTTTCTTT,CASSMNGQMNTEAFF
-,TRBV27,-,TRBJ2-5,TGTGCCAGCAGCCAAGGACAGCATCCGAAGACCCAGTACTTC,CASSQGQHPKTQYF
-,TRBV11-2,-,TRBJ2-1,TGTGCCAGCAGCTTAGTCACTAGCCGCCGCTACAATGAGCAGTTCTTC,CASSLVTSRRYNEQFF
TRBD1,TRBV29-1,once,TRBJ2-4,TGCAGCGTTCCGGGACAGGGAGAAAACATTCAGTACTTC,CSVPGQGENIQYF
-,TRBV7-8,-,TRBJ1-5,TGTGCCAGCAGCTCGTCCCAGGGGCCGGGCAGCAATCAGCCCCAGCATTTT,CASSSSQGPGSNQPQHF
-,TRBV5-1,-,TRBJ2-7,TGCGCCAGCAGCTTTTTCTCTAGCAACGAGCAGTACTTC,CASSFFSSNEQYF
-,TRBV20-1,-,TRBJ2-1,TGCAGTGCTAGAAGAACTGAACAGTTCTTC,CSARRTEQFF
-,TRBV6-5,-,TRBJ1-1,TGTGCCAGCAGTCCATTATCGACAGGCGGGAGTGAAGCTTTCTTT,CASSPLSTGGSEAFF
-,TRBV6-7,-,TRBJ1-1,TGTGCCAGCAAATCCCGGGTTGATGAAGCTTTCTTT,CASKSRVDEAFF
TRBD1,TRBV5-1,-,TRBJ2-7,TGCGCCAGCAGCCGGGACAGTTCGAGCTCCTACGAGCAGTACTTC,CASSRDSSSSYEQYF
TRBD1,TRBV30,-,TRBJ1-5,TGTGCCTGGTCCAGGGGGAATGAGAATCAGCCCCAGCATTTT,CAWSRGNENQPQHF
TRBD1,TRBV5-4,-,TRBJ1-2,TGTGCCAGCAGGCGGACAGGGGGTGGCGGCTACACCTTC,CASRRTGGGGYTF
-,TRBV6-6,-,TRBJ1-1,TGTGCCAGCGCGGGGGGTGGTGAAGCTTTCTTT,CASAGGGEAFF
TRBD1,TRBV4-1,-,TRBJ1-2,TGCGCCAGCAGCCAAGTTCCTTTGGCAGGGGGCTCCGGCTACACCTTC,CASSQVPLAGGSGYTF
TRBD1,TRBV6-1,-,TRBJ2-5,TGTGCCAGCATCAGGGACAGGCAAGAGACCCAGTACTTC,CASIRDRQETQYF
TRBD2,TRBV13,-,TRBJ2-3,TGTGCCAGCAGCTCGCTAGCGGCCGAAGATACGCAGTATTTT,CASSSLAAEDTQYF
-,TRBV19,once,TRBJ2-7,TGTGCCAGTAGTCTAAGTCTCTCGTACGAGCAGTACTTC,CASSLSLSYEQYF
TRBD2,TRBV5-1,-,TRBJ2-3,TGCGCCAGCAGCTCCGGGACTACGGATACGCAGTATTTT,CASSSGTTDTQYF
-,TRBV6-5,-,TRBJ2-1,TGTGCCAGCAGTTGGCCCGGGCCAAGGGGGGAGCAGTTCTTC,CASSWPGPRGEQFF
TRBD1,TRBV28,-,TRBJ2-7,TGTGCCAGCGGCGATGGGACAGGTCGCTCCTACGAGCAGTACTTC,CASGDGTGRSYEQYF
-,TRBV29-1,-,TRBJ1-6,TGCAGCGCCGCAGGAGGGTCCGATTCACCCCTCCACTTT,CSAAGGSDSPLHF
-,TRBV29-1,few,TRBJ1-2,TGCAGCGTTGAACAGTATGGCTACACCTTC,CSVEQYGYTF
-,TRBV2,-,TRBJ2-3,TGTGCCAGCAGTAAAACAGTTTATGGGACAGATACGCAGTATTTT,CASSKTVYGTDTQYF
-,TRBV7-9,-,TRBJ1-2,TGTGCCAGCAGCCGCTCCGGTGGCTACACCTTC,CASSRSGGYTF
-,TRBV5-4,once,TRBJ2-7,TGTGCCAGCAGCTCTACAGGGTACGAGCAGTACTTC,CASSSTGYEQYF
TRBD1,TRBV18,-,TRBJ1-5,TGTGCCAGCGTGGACAGGGGCGGGGGTCAGCCCCAGCATTTT,CASVDRGGGQPQHF
-,TRBV4-1,-,TRBJ1-1,TGCGCCAGCAGCCGAGAGGCAGGGGAAGCTTTCTTT,CASSREAGEAFF
-,TRBV6-1,-,TRBJ1-5,TGTGCCAGCAGCCCCCAGGTGGGCAATCAGCCCCAGCATTTT,CASSPQVGNQPQHF